This T cell receptor (beta chain) came from a study of blood T cell repertoires in COVID-19. Trimming took off 3 bases at V and 0 bases at J, with 14 bases between the two ends. CDR3 size: 15 residues. The germline V gene has CDR1 DFQATT and CDR2 SNEGSKA (reference sequence). The Seattle patients, enrolled during active infection, were followed longitudinally. The table came from immunoSEQ multiplex PCR; TCRdb's copy has only in-frame clones and leaves some out. The table has 200,000 to 300,000 clones, approximately 80% seen once. Sequenced input: peripheral blood. The chain joins TRBV20-1 to TRBJ1-2; tentative D call: TRBD1 (5 bases). This TCR came from a woman aged 80 or older with COVID-19, enrolled during active disease. CDR3 coding DNA: TGCAGTGCTAGTTCCCGACAGTCAGCTAACTATGGCTACACCTTC. Encoded protein: CSASSRQSANYGYTF.